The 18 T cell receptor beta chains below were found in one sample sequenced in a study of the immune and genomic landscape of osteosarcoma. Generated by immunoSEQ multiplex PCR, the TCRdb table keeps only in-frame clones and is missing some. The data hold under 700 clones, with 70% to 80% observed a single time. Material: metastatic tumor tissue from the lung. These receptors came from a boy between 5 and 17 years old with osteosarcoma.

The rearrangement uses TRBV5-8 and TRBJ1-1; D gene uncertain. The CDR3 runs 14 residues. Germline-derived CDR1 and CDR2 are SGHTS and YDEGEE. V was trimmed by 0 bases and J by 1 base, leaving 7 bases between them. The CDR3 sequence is CASSLGNGNTEAFF. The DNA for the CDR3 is TGTGCCAGCAGCTTGGGTAACGGGAACACTGAAGCTTTCTTT.

The CDR3 reads CAWSPTLGGDTQYF. CDR3 sequence (DNA): TGTGCCTGGAGCCCCACCCTTGGGGGAGATACGCAGTATTTT. V usage is TRBV30 and J usage is TRBJ2-3, with D perhaps given as TRBD1 or TRBD2 (5 bases each). The CDR3 is 14 residues long. V lost 3 bases and J 5 bases, leaving 15 bases between the germline ends. Germline V gene lookup returns CDR1 GTSNPN and CDR2 SVGIG (reference sequence).

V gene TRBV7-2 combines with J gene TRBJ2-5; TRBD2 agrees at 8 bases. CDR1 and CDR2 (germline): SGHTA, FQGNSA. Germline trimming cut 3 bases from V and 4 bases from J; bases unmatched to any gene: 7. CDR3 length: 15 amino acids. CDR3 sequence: CASSLRGLAAETQYF. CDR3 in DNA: TGTGCCAGCAGCTTGAGAGGACTAGCAGCAGAGACCCAGTACTTC.

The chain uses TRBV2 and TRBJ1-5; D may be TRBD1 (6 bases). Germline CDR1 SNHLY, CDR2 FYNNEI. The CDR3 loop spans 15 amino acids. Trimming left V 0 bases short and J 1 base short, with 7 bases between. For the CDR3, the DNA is TGTGCCAGCAGTGAAGCTGGACAGAGCAATCAGCCCCAGCATTTT. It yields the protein CASSEAGQSNQPQHF.

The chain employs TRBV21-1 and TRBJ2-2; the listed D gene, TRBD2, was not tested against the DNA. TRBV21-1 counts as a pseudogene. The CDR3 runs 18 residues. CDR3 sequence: CASTTGTSEMVWSGELFF. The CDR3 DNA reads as TGTGCCAGCACAACCGGGACTAGCGAGATGGTGTGGTCCGGGGAGCTGTTTTTT.

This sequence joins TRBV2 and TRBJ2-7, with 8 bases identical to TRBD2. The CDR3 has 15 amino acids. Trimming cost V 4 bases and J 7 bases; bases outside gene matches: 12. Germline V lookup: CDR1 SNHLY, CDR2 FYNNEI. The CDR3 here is CASSAREVLPGEQYF. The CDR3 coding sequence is TGTGCCAGCAGTGCGCGGGAGGTACTTCCGGGAGAGCAGTACTTC.

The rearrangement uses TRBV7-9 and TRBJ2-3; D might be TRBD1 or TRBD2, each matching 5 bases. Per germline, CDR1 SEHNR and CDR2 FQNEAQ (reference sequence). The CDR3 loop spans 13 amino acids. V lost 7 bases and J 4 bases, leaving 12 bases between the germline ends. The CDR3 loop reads CASNPMGADTQYF. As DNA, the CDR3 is TGTGCCAGCAACCCAATGGGGGCAGATACGCAGTATTTT.

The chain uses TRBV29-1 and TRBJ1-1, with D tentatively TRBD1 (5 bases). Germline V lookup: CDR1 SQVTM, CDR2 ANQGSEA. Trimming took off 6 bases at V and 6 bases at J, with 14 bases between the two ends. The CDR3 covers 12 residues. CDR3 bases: TGCAGCGTCTATTTGGGGGGGGCTGAAGCTTTCTTT. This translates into CSVYLGGAEAFF.

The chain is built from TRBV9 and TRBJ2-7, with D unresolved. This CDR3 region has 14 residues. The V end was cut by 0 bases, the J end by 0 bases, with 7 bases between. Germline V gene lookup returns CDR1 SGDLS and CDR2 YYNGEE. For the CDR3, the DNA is TGTGCCAGCAGCGTAGATGGGGACTCCTACGAGCAGTACTTC. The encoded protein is CASSVDGDSYEQYF.

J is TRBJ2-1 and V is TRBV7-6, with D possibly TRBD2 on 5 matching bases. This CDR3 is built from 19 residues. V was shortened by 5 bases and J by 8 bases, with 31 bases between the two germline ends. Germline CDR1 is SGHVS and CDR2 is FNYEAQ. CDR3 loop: CASSPGRSRVLLPEDEQFF. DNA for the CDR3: TGTGCCAGCAGCCCCGGCCGTTCCCGGGTCTTACTCCCGGAGGATGAGCAGTTCTTC. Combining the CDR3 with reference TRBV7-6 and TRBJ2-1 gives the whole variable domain GAGVSQSPRYKVTKRGQDVALRCDPISGHVSLYWYRQALGQGPEFLTYFNYEAQQDKSGLPNDRFSAERPEGSISTLTIQRTEQRDSAMYRCASSPGRSRVLLPEDEQFFGPGTRLTVL.

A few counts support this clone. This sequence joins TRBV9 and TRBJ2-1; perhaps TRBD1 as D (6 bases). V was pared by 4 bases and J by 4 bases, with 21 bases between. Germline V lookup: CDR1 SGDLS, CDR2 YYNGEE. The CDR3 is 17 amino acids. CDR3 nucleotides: TGTGCCAGCAGCCCCAGGGGTGAGGGGCCAGGATACAATGAGCAGTTCTTC. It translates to CASSPRGEGPGYNEQFF.

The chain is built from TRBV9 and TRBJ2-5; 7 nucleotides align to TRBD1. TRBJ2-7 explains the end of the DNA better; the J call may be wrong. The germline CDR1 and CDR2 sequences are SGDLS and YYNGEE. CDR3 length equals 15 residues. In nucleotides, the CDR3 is TGTGCCAGCAGCCCGGGACAGCTTTTTCCCTACGAGCAGTACTTC. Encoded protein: CASSPGQLFPYEQYF.

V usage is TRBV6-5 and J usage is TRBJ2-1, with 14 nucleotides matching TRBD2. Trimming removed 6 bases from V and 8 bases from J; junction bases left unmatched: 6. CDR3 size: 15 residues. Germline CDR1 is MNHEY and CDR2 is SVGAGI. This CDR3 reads CASSPGLAGGDEQFF. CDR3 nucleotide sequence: TGTGCCAGCAGCCCCGGACTAGCGGGAGGTGATGAGCAGTTCTTC.

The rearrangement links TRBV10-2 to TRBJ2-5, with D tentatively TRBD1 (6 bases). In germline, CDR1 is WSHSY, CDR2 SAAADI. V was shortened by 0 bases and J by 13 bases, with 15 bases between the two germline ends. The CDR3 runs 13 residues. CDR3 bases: TGCGCCAGCAGTGAGTCCGAACCGGGGACAAGGTACTTC. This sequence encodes CASSESEPGTRYF.

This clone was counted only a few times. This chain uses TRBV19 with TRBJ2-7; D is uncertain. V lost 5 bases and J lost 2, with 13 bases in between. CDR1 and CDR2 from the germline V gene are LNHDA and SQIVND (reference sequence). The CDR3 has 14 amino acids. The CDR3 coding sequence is TGTGCCAGTAGTGCGACACTACCCACCTACGAGCAGTACTTC. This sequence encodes CASSATLPTYEQYF.

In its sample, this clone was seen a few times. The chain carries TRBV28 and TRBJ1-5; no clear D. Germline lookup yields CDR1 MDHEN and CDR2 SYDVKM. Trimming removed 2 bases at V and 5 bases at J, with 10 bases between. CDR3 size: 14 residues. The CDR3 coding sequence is TGTGCCAGCAGTTTAGCTATAGGGCATCAGCCCCAGCATTTT. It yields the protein CASSLAIGHQPQHF.

CDR3 residues: CASSPGLASFYEQYF. The CDR3 bases are TGTGCCAGCAGCCCGGGACTAGCTTCTTTCTACGAGCAGTACTTC. This chain uses TRBV7-3 with TRBJ2-7; 9 bases map to TRBD2. The CDR3 is made up of 15 amino acids. V gave up 5 bases and J gave up 3 bases; unmatched junction bases: 8. Germline V lookup: CDR1 SGHTA, CDR2 FQGTGA.

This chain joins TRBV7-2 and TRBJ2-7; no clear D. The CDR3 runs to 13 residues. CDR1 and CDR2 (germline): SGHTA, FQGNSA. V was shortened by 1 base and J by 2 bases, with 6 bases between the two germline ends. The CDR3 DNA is TGTGCCAGCAGCTTAGATGCCCCCTACGAGCAGTACTTC. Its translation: CASSLDAPYEQYF. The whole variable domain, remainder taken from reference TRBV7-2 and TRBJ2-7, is GAGVSQSPSNKVTEKGKDVELRCDPISGHTALYWYRQSLGQGLEFLIYFQGNSAPDKSGLPSDRFSAERTGGSVSTLTIQRTQQEDSAVYLCASSLDAPYEQYFGPGTRLTVT.